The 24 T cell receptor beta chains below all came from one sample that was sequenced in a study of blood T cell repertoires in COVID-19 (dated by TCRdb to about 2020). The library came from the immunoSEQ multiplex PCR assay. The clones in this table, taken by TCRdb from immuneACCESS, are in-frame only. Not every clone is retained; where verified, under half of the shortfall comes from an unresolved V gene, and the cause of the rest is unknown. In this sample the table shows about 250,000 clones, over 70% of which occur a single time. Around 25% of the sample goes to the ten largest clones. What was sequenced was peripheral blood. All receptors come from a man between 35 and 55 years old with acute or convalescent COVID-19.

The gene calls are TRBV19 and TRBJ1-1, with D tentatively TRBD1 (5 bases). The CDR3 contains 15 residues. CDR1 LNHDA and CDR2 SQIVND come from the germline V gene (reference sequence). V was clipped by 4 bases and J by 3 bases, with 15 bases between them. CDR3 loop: CASSRGDRVYTEAFF. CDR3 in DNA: TGTGCCAGTAGTAGAGGAGACAGAGTGTACACTGAAGCTTTCTTT.

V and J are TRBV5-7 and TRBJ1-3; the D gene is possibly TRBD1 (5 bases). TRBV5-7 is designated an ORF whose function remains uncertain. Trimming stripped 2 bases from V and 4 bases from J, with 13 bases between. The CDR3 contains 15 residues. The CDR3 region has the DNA TGTGCCAGCAGCTTAGGGCAGGGTGTAGGAAACACCATATATTTT. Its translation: CASSLGQGVGNTIYF.

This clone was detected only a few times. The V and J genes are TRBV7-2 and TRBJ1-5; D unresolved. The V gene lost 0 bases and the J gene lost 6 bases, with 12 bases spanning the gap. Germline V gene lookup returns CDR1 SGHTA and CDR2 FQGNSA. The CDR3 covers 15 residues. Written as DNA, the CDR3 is TGTGCCAGCAGCTTAGCGGGCGGGATGGGTCAGCCCCAGCATTTT. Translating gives CASSLAGGMGQPQHF.

The CDR3 sequence: CASSFSGTDTQYF. The CDR3 region has the DNA TGTGCCAGCAGCTTCTCAGGCACAGATACGCAGTATTTT. The V and J genes are TRBV5-6 and TRBJ2-3; D not resolved. V was cut by 2 bases and J by 1 base, with 5 bases left in between. The CDR3 is made up of 13 amino acids. Germline values: CDR1 SGHDT, CDR2 YYEEEE.

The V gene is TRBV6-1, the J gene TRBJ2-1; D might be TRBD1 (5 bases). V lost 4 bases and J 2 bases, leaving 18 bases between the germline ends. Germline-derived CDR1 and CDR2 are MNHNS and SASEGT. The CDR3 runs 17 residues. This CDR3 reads CASSGGSSEITYNEQFF. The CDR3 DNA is TGTGCCAGCAGTGGGGGCAGCTCAGAAATAACCTACAATGAGCAGTTCTTC.

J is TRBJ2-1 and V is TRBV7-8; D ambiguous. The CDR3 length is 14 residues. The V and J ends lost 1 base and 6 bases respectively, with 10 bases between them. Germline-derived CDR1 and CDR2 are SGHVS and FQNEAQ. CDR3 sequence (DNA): TGTGCCAGCAGCTTAGTATCGACACTCAATGAGCAGTTCTTC. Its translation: CASSLVSTLNEQFF.

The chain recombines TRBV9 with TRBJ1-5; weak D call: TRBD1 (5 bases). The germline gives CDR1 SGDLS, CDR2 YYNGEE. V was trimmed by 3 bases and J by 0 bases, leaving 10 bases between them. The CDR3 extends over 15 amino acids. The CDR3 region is CASSEGPHSNQPQHF. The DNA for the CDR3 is TGTGCCAGCAGCGAGGGGCCACATAGCAATCAGCCCCAGCATTTT.

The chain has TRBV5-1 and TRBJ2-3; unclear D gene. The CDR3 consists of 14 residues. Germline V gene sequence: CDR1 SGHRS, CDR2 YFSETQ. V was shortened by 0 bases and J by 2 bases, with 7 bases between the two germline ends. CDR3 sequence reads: CASSLGGDTDTQYF. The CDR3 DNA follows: TGCGCCAGCAGCTTGGGAGGAGACACAGATACGCAGTATTTT.

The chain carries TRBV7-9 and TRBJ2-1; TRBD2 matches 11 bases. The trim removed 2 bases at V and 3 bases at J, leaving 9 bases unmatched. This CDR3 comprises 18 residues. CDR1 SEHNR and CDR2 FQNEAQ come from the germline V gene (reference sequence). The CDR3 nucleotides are TGTGCCAGCAGCTTAAGACTAGCGGGATATTCTCGCTACAATGAGCAGTTCTTC. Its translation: CASSLRLAGYSRYNEQFF.

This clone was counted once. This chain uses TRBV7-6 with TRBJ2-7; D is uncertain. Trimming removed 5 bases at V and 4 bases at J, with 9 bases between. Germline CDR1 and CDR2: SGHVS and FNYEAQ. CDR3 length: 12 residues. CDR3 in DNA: TGTGCCAGCAGCCCTATTCTTTACGAGCAGTACTTC. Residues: CASSPILYEQYF.

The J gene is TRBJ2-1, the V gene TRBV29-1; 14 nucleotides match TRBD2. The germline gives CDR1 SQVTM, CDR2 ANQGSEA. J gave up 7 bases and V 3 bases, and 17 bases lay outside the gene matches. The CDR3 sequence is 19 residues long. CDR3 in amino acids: CSVDGAKLTSGRALNEQFF. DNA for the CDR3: TGCAGCGTTGATGGGGCGAAATTGACTAGCGGGAGGGCCCTTAATGAGCAGTTCTTC.

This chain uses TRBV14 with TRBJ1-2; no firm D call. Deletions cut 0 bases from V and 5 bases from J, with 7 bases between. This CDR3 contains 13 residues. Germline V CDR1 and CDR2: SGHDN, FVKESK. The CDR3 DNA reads TGTGCCAGCAGCCAAGATTACAGATATGGCTACACCTTC. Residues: CASSQDYRYGYTF.

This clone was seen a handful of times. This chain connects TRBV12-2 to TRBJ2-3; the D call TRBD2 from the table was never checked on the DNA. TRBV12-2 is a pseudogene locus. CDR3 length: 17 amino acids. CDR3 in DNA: TGTGCAAGTCGCTTAAAAAGCGGGAGGTCAAGCACAGATACGCAGTATTTT. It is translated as CASRLKSGRSSTDTQYF.

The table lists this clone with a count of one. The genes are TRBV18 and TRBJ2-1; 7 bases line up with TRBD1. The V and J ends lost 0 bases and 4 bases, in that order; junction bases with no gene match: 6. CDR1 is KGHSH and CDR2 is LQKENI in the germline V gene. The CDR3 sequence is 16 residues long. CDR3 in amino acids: CASSPPRDSLYNEQFF. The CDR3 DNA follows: TGTGCCAGCTCACCACCAAGGGACAGCCTGTACAATGAGCAGTTCTTC.

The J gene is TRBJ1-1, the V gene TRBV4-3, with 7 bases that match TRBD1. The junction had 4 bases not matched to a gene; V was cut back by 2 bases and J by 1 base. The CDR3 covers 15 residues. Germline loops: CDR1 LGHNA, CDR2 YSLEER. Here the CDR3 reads CASSQQTGRNTEAFF. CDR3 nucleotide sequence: TGCGCCAGCAGCCAACAGACAGGGCGGAACACTGAAGCTTTCTTT.

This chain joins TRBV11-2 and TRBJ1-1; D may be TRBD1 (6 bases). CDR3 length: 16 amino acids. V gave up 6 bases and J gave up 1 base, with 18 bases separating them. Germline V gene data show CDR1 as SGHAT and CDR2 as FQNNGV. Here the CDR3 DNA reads TGTGCCAGCAGGGGCGGGGGGGCGAATAGGAACACTGAAGCTTTCTTT. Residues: CASRGGGANRNTEAFF.

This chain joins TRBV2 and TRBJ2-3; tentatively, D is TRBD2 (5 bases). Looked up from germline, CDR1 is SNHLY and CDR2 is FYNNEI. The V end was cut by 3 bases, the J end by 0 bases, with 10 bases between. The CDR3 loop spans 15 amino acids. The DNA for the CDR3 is TGTGCCAGCAGTGACAGTAGCGTAAGCACAGATACGCAGTATTTT. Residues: CASSDSSVSTDTQYF.

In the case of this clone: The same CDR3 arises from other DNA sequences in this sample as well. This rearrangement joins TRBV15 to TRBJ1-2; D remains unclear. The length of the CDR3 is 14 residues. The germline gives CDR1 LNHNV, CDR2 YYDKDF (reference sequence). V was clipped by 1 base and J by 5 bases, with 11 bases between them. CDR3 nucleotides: TGTGCCACCAGCAGAGGAACTGAGGCTTATGGCTACACCTTC. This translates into CATSRGTEAYGYTF.

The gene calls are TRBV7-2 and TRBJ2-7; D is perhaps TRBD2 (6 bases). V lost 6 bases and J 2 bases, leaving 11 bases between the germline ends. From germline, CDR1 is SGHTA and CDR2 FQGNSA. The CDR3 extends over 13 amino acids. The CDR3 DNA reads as TGTGCCAGCAGGGGCGGAGGGCCCTACGAGCAGTACTTC. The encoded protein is CASRGGGPYEQYF.

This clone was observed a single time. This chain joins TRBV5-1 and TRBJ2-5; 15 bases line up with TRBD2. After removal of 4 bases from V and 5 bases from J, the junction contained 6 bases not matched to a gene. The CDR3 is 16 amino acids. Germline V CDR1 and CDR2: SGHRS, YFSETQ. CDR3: CASSLGTSGRWETQYF. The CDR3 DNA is TGCGCCAGCAGCCTAGGGACTAGCGGGAGGTGGGAGACCCAGTACTTC. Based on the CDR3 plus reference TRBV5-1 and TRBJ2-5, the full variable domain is KAGVTQTPRYLIKTRGQQVTLSCSPISGHRSVSWYQQTPGQGLQFLFEYFSETQRNKGNFPGRFSGRQFSNSRSEMNVSTLELGDSALYLCASSLGTSGRWETQYFGPGTRLLVL.

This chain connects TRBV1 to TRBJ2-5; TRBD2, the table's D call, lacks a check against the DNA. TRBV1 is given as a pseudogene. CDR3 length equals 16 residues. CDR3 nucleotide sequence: TGCACCAGCAGCCACCGGACGGCTAGCGGGCAAGAGACCCAGTACTTC. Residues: CTSSHRTASGQETQYF.

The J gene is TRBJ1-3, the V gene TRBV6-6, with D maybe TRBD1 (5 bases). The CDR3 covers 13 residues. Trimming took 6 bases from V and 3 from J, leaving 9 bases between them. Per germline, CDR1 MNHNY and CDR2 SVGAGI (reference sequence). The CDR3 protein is CASSNRNGNTIYF. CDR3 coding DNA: TGTGCCAGCAGCAACAGGAATGGAAACACCATATATTTT.

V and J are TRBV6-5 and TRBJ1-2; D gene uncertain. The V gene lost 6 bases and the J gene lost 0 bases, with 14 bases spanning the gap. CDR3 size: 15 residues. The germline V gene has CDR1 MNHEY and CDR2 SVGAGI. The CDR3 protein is CASRQGWAPNYGYTF. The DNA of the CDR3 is TGTGCCAGCAGACAAGGTTGGGCTCCTAACTATGGCTACACCTTC.

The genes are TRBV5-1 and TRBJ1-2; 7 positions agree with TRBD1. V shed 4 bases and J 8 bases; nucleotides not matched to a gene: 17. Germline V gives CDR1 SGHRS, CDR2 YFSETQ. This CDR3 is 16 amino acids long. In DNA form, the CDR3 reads TGCGCCAGCAGCCCCGGGACAGAGGGGAGCGTATTCGGCTACACCTTC. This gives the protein CASSPGTEGSVFGYTF.